What follows are 8 T cell receptor beta chains derived from one specimen sequenced in a study of blood T cell repertoires in COVID-19. TCRdb's table, derived via immunoSEQ multiplex PCR, lists solely in-frame clones and lacks some. In the table there are about 68,000 clones, just over 85% of which are singletons. Sequences were obtained from peripheral blood. The source of these receptors is a man aged 30 to 39 with acute or convalescent COVID-19.

V usage is TRBV2 and J usage is TRBJ1-1; 10 positions match TRBD1. The germline gives CDR1 SNHLY, CDR2 FYNNEI. V shed 6 bases and J 1 base; nucleotides not matched to a gene: 2. CDR3 size: 14 residues. CDR3 in DNA: TGTGCCAGCAGGGACAGGGGGGGGAACACTGAAGCTTTCTTT. Its protein product is CASRDRGGNTEAFF.

The genes are TRBV28 and TRBJ1-5; 10 nucleotides line up with TRBD1. This CDR3 is 15 amino acids long. V shed 7 bases, J shed 1 base, and the junction held 4 bases outside the gene matches. Germline CDR1 MDHEN, CDR2 SYDVKM. CDR3 residues: CASTLDRGSNQPQHF. The CDR3 DNA sequence: TGTGCCAGCACTTTGGACAGGGGGAGCAATCAGCCCCAGCATTTT.

This chain connects TRBV11-2 to TRBJ2-1; D is perhaps TRBD2 (6 bases). The germline V gene encodes CDR1 SGHAT and CDR2 FQNNGV. The CDR3 extends over 16 amino acids. V was clipped by 2 bases and J by 0 bases, with 11 bases between them. As DNA, the CDR3 is TGTGCCAGCAGCTTACGGGACTCTAGCTCCTACAATGAGCAGTTCTTC. The encoded protein is CASSLRDSSSYNEQFF.

V is TRBV6-5 and J is TRBJ2-1, with 9 bases aligning to TRBD2. Germline CDR1 MNHEY, CDR2 SVGAGI. CDR3 length equals 15 residues. With V trimmed by 3 bases and J by 8 bases, 8 bases remained unmatched. The CDR3, as DNA: TGTGCCAGCAGTTATTCTGCTGGCGGGAGGGATGAGCAGTTCTTC. Amino acids: CASSYSAGGRDEQFF.

The chain is built from TRBV28 and TRBJ2-7, with TRBD1 matching 7 bases. The J segment lost 2 bases and the V segment lost 5 bases, leaving 6 bases of the junction unmatched. The CDR3 sequence is 14 residues long. CDR1 MDHEN and CDR2 SYDVKM come from the germline V gene. CDR3 loop: CASSNRQGTYEQYF. In DNA, the CDR3 is TGTGCCAGCAGTAACCGACAGGGAACCTACGAGCAGTACTTC.

This clone has more than one count but fewer than ten. The J gene is TRBJ1-4, the V gene TRBV5-5; maybe TRBD1 (5 bases). This CDR3 has 14 amino acids. From germline, CDR1 is SGHKS and CDR2 YYEKEE (reference sequence). V was cut by 3 bases and J by 6 bases, with 12 bases left in between. This chain's CDR3 is CASSSLTVYEKLFF. As DNA, the CDR3 is TGTGCCAGCAGCTCCCTGACAGTGTATGAAAAACTGTTTTTT.

This chain connects TRBV28 to TRBJ1-3; D remains ambiguous. CDR1 is MDHEN and CDR2 is SYDVKM in the germline V gene. V lost 3 bases, J lost 9 bases, and 15 bases lay in between. This CDR3 has 14 amino acids. The CDR3 loop reads CASSLIGNPGTIYF. DNA for the CDR3: TGTGCCAGCAGTTTGATCGGTAATCCGGGCACCATATATTTT.

The chain combines TRBV2 with TRBJ2-7, with 8 nucleotides matching TRBD2. CDR3 length: 18 amino acids. Germline V CDR1 and CDR2: SNHLY, FYNNEI. V lost 4 bases and J lost 3; bases outside the gene matches: 17. CDR3 bases: TGTGCCAGCAGTGGGATTCGCGGGGAGAGACTAGCGATCTACGAGCAGTACTTC. It encodes CASSGIRGERLAIYEQYF.